The 23 T cell receptor beta chains below were found in one sample sequenced in a study of blood T cell repertoires in COVID-19. The data were produced by immunoSEQ multiplex PCR, yet TCRdb's version contains in-frame clones alone and is incomplete. The sample records more than 40,000 clones, around nine tenths being singletons. The material sequenced was peripheral blood. Receptors were obtained from a man in his fifties or sixties with active or convalescent COVID-19.

This clone qualifies as medium-sized. The chain's CDR3 is CASSPGTPSGEQYF. For the CDR3, the DNA is TGTGCCAGCAGTCCCGGGACACCCTCGGGCGAGCAGTACTTC. This sequence joins TRBV6-6 and TRBJ2-7; D possibly corresponds to TRBD1 (6 bases). This CDR3 is 14 amino acids long. Per the germline V gene, CDR1 is MNHNY and CDR2 is SVGAGI (reference sequence). Trimming left V 5 bases short and J 6 bases short, with 17 bases between.

This sequence joins TRBV2 and TRBJ1-1; weak D call: TRBD1 (5 bases). V gave up 2 bases and J gave up 7 bases, with 8 bases separating them. CDR3 length: 12 residues. Germline assignment: CDR1 SNHLY and CDR2 FYNNEI. CDR3 in DNA: TGTGCCAGCAGTGAACAGGGAGGTGAAGCTTTCTTT. Its translation is CASSEQGGEAFF.

This chain joins TRBV19 and TRBJ2-2, with D possibly TRBD1 on 5 matching bases. CDR3 length: 17 amino acids. Trimming stripped 4 bases from V and 0 bases from J, with 15 bases between. CDR1 is LNHDA, CDR2 SQIVND, per germline (reference sequence). Written as DNA, the CDR3 is TGTGCCAGTAGTAAACACCGACAGTCCCCGAACACCGGGGAGCTGTTTTTT. As protein: CASSKHRQSPNTGELFF.

This rearrangement joins TRBV7-2 to TRBJ2-2; D may be TRBD1 (5 bases). The germline V and J ends were trimmed by 4 bases and 0 bases, with 9 bases remaining between them. The CDR3 consists of 15 residues. CDR1 is SGHTA and CDR2 is FQGNSA in the germline V gene. In DNA form, the CDR3 reads TGTGCCAGCAGCTCAGGGCCCTCGAACACCGGGGAGCTGTTTTTT. As protein: CASSSGPSNTGELFF.

A single count supports this clone. The V and J genes are TRBV11-1 and TRBJ2-3; D possibly corresponds to TRBD1 (6 bases). CDR3 length: 14 amino acids. Germline V gene data show CDR1 as SGHAT and CDR2 as FQDESV (reference sequence). V dropped 3 bases and J dropped 7 bases, with 14 bases sitting between them. Here the CDR3 DNA reads TGTGCCAGCAGCTTTCCGGGACATGTAAATACGCAGTATTTT. This codes for CASSFPGHVNTQYF.

The gene calls are TRBV3-1 (or the pseudogene TRBV3-2) and TRBJ1-5, with 8 bases lining up with TRBD1. Germline CDR1 is LGHDT and CDR2 is YNNKEL (reference sequence). The CDR3 contains 16 residues. The J segment lost 3 bases and the V segment lost 1 base, leaving 5 bases of the junction unmatched. CDR3 sequence (DNA): TGTGCCAGCAGCCAAGGGACAGGGTCCACCAATCAGCCCCAGCATTTT. Residues: CASSQGTGSTNQPQHF.

V and J are TRBV9 and TRBJ1-4; D perhaps matches TRBD1 (5 bases). Germline V gives CDR1 SGDLS, CDR2 YYNGEE. The CDR3 loop spans 14 amino acids. Deletions cut 4 bases from V and 0 bases from J, with 7 bases between. The CDR3 region has the DNA TGTGCCAGCAGCTGGGGGGCAACTAATGAAAAACTGTTTTTT. This sequence encodes CASSWGATNEKLFF.

This chain connects TRBV5-6 to TRBJ1-4, with D tentatively TRBD1 (6 bases). The CDR3 extends over 17 amino acids. V lost 4 bases to trimming and J lost 6 bases, with 22 bases between them. The germline gives CDR1 SGHDT, CDR2 YYEEEE. The CDR3 sequence is CASSASTGPFSHEKLFF. The CDR3 coding sequence is TGTGCCAGCAGCGCTTCGACAGGTCCGTTCTCCCATGAAAAACTGTTTTTT.

The chain employs TRBV6-1 and TRBJ1-2, with D unresolved. CDR1 MNHNS and CDR2 SASEGT come from the germline V gene. Trimming took 1 base from V and 4 from J, leaving 10 bases between them. CDR3 length equals 14 residues. Here the CDR3 reads CASSEDRDSYGYTF. The CDR3, as DNA: TGTGCCAGCAGTGAAGATCGGGATTCCTATGGCTACACCTTC.

The rearrangement links TRBV2 to TRBJ2-7; 7 bases map to TRBD1. Germline lookup yields CDR1 SNHLY and CDR2 FYNNEI. The CDR3 consists of 15 residues. V was clipped by 3 bases and J by 7 bases; unmatched bases: 12. The DNA for the CDR3 is TGTGCCAGCAGTGAGGAATTTTTGGGCAGGGGGGAGCAGTACTTC. Translated: CASSEEFLGRGEQYF. Together with reference TRBV2 and TRBJ2-7, the CDR3 gives the full variable domain: EPEVTQTPSHQVTQMGQEVILRCVPISNHLYFYWYRQILGQKVEFLVSFYNNEISEKSEIFDDQFSVERPDGSNFTLKIRSTKLEDSAMYFCASSEEFLGRGEQYFGPGTRLTVT.

The rearrangement uses TRBV7-9 and TRBJ2-7; 10 bases are shared with TRBD1. V lost 5 bases, J lost 3 bases, and 4 bases stayed unmatched. This CDR3 comprises 14 residues. The V gene's germline CDR1 is SEHNR and CDR2 FQNEAQ (reference sequence). This chain's CDR3 is CASSRGQGVYEQYF. CDR3 coding DNA: TGTGCCAGCAGCCGAGGACAGGGGGTCTACGAGCAGTACTTC.

The gene calls are TRBV5-1 and TRBJ2-3, with TRBD2 matching 12 bases. Losses at the gene ends were 3 bases for V and 1 base for J; bases not matched to a gene: 3. The CDR3 has 16 amino acids. CDR1 is SGHRS and CDR2 is YFSETQ in the germline V gene. The CDR3 here is CASSSRLAGGTDTQYF. The CDR3 region has the DNA TGCGCCAGCAGCTCGCGACTAGCGGGGGGCACAGATACGCAGTATTTT.

This clone turned up a few times. CDR3 sequence (DNA): TGTGCCAGCAGCTACACCGGGACAGGGCACACCGGGGAGCTGTTTTTT. This gives the protein CASSYTGTGHTGELFF. The chain is built from TRBV11-2 and TRBJ2-2; 9 bases map to TRBD1. Germline CDR1 SGHAT, CDR2 FQNNGV. Trimming cost V 4 bases and J 3 bases; bases outside gene matches: 6. The CDR3 sequence is 16 residues long. The entire variable domain, with the rest obtained from reference TRBV11-2 and TRBJ2-2, is as follows: EAGVAQSPRYKIIEKRQSVAFWCNPISGHATLYWYQQILGQGPKLLIQFQNNGVVDDSQLPKDRFSAERLKGVDSTLKIQPAKLEDSAVYLCASSYTGTGHTGELFFGEGSRLTVL.

Comment on this clone: A read error may account for a junction end that differs from germline. This chain joins TRBV5-4 and TRBJ1-2, with D possibly matching TRBD1 (5 bases). This CDR3 has 14 amino acids. Per the germline V gene, CDR1 is SGHNT and CDR2 is YYREEE (reference sequence). The CDR3 here is CASRLVGGNYGYTF. The CDR3 coding sequence is TGTGCCAGCAGATTGGTGGGGGGTAACTATGGCTACACCTTC.

CDR3 sequence (DNA): TGTGCCAGCAGCCGCGGGGGGGCCCGATCCGAGCAGTACTTC. Amino acid sequence: CASSRGGARSEQYF. The chain joins TRBV11-1 to TRBJ2-7, with 9 bases fitting TRBD2. CDR1 is SGHAT and CDR2 is FQDESV in the germline V gene (reference sequence). V lost 5 bases and J lost 6; bases outside the gene matches: 8. The CDR3 sequence is 14 residues long.

The chain recombines TRBV25-1 with TRBJ2-7, with TRBD2 matching 10 bases. Losses at the gene ends were 5 bases for V and 4 bases for J; bases not matched to a gene: 2. This CDR3 is 13 amino acids long. Germline V gives CDR1 MGHDK, CDR2 SYGVNS. The CDR3 spells CASSLLAGYEQYF. The CDR3 DNA follows: TGTGCCAGCAGTCTACTAGCGGGATACGAGCAGTACTTC.

The V and J genes are TRBV5-4 and TRBJ2-5, with 7 bases lining up with TRBD1. The CDR3 extends over 15 amino acids. Germline V lookup: CDR1 SGHNT, CDR2 YYREEE (reference sequence). V dropped 2 bases and J dropped 5; count of bases not matched to a gene: 9. In DNA, the CDR3 is TGTGCCAGCAGCTTAGAACAGGGGAAGGGTGAGACCCAGTACTTC. Translation gives CASSLEQGKGETQYF.

The CDR3 loop reads CAISGNGQNEKLFF. CDR3 in DNA: TGTGCCATCAGTGGTAACGGACAAAATGAAAAACTGTTTTTT. The V call is TRBV10-3, the J call TRBJ1-4; D is possibly TRBD1 (5 bases). This CDR3 has 14 amino acids. V was shortened by 4 bases and J by 5 bases, with 11 bases between the two germline ends. Germline assignment: CDR1 ENHRY and CDR2 SYGVKD.

This clone has only one observation. The J gene is TRBJ1-2, the V gene TRBV9; 9 bases line up with TRBD1. The CDR3 is 16 amino acids. Germline trimming cut 0 bases from V and 6 bases from J; bases unmatched to any gene: 9. Germline CDR1 and CDR2: SGDLS and YYNGEE. DNA for the CDR3: TGTGCCAGCAGCGTAGCTTTTGGGGACAGGGACCATGGCTACACCTTC. It specifies CASSVAFGDRDHGYTF.

The chain joins TRBV9 to TRBJ1-2, with TRBD1 matching over 8 bases. With V trimmed by 0 bases and J by 6 bases, 4 bases remained unmatched. In germline, CDR1 is SGDLS, CDR2 YYNGEE. The CDR3 extends over 14 amino acids. CDR3 coding DNA: TGTGCCAGCAGCGTAGCCCAGGGGGCCAATGGCTACACCTTC. It codes for CASSVAQGANGYTF.

The rearrangement joins TRBV18 to TRBJ1-4, with 7 positions matching TRBD1. Germline V gene data show CDR1 as KGHSH and CDR2 as LQKENI. The V and J ends lost 3 bases and 0 bases, in that order; junction bases with no gene match: 4. This CDR3 region has 16 residues. Here the CDR3 reads CASSPRQGATNEKLFF. In DNA form, the CDR3 reads TGTGCCAGCTCACCCCGACAGGGAGCAACTAATGAAAAACTGTTTTTT.

This chain links TRBV6-1 with TRBJ2-7; 8 bases agree with TRBD1. The CDR3 spans 14 residues. V shed 2 bases, J shed 5 bases, and the junction held 5 bases outside the gene matches. Germline V gives CDR1 MNHNS, CDR2 SASEGT. CDR3 amino acids: CASSERDRLDEQYF. DNA of the CDR3: TGTGCCAGCAGTGAACGGGACAGGCTAGACGAGCAGTACTTC.

The V call is TRBV3-1 (or the pseudogene TRBV3-2), the J call TRBJ2-7, with TRBD1 as a possible D gene (6 bases). CDR3 length equals 13 residues. The germline V and J ends were trimmed by 5 bases and 7 bases, with 15 bases remaining between them. Germline-derived CDR1 and CDR2 are LGHDT and YNNKEL (reference sequence). The CDR3 bases are TGTGCCAGCAGCTTCCACAGGGTAGGGGAGCAGTACTTC. Its protein is CASSFHRVGEQYF.